This section outlines one TCR beta chain sequence together with its context. As yet, its antigen is unknown. The data were taken from a study of cytomegalovirus exposure and HLA in healthy donors. The PCR was carried out with 60 Vbeta primers and 13 Jbeta primers. Assay used: immunoSEQ multiplex PCR; TCRdb lists only in-frame clones, some missing. The sample consists of 150,000 to 200,000 clones, over 60% of them appearing once. General study points: In a later analysis, TCR beta V- and J-gene trimming showed a link to a missense DCLRE1C variant.

CDR1 and CDR2 (germline): SNHLY, FYNNEI. V gave up 6 bases and J gave up 0 bases, with 18 bases separating them. The CDR3 runs 17 residues. The rearrangement joins TRBV2 to TRBJ2-1; unclear D gene. The sample was PBMCs. This receptor was identified in a woman aged 25 to 39 in good health and CMV-seronegative. The CDR3 sequence: CASRTNQKSYSYNEQFF. CDR3 nucleotide sequence: TGTGCCAGCAGAACTAACCAGAAGAGCTACTCCTACAATGAGCAGTTCTTC.